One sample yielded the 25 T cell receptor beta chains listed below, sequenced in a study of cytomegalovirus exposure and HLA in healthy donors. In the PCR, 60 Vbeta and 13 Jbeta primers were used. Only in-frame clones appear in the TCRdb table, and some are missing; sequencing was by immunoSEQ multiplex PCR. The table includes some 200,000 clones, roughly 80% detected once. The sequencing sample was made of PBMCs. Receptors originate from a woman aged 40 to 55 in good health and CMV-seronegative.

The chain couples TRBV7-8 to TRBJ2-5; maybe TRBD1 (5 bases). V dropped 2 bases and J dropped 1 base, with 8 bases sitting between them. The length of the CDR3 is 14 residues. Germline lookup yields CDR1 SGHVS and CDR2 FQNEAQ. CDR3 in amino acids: CASSLWTTQETQYF. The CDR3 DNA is TGTGCCAGCAGCTTATGGACAACCCAAGAGACCCAGTACTTC.

DNA of the CDR3: TGTGCCAGCAGACTAACAGGGTTTAACTATGGCTACACCTTC. It translates to CASRLTGFNYGYTF. The rearrangement uses TRBV5-6 and TRBJ1-2; possible D gene TRBD1, 6 bases. The germline CDR1 and CDR2 sequences are SGHDT and YYEEEE. The CDR3 has 14 residues. V was shortened by 5 bases and J by 1 base, with 12 bases between the two germline ends.

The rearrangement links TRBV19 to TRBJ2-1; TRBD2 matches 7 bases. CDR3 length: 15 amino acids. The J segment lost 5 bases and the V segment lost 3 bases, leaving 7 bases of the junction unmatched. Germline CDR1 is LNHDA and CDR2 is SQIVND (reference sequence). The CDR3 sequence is CASSMRRTSDNEQFF. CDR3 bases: TGTGCCAGTAGTATGCGCCGGACTAGTGACAATGAGCAGTTCTTC. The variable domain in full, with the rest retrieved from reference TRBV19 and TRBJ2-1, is DGGITQSPKYLFRKEGQNVTLSCEQNLNHDAMYWYRQDPGQGLRLIYYSQIVNDFQKGDIAEGYSVSREKKESFPLTVTSAQKNPTAFYLCASSMRRTSDNEQFFGPGTRLTVL.

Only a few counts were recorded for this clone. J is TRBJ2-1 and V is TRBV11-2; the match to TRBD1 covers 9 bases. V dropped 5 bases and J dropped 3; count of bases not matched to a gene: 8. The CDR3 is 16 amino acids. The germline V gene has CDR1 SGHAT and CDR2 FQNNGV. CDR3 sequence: CASSAGQGQIYNEQFF. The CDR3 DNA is TGTGCCAGCAGCGCCGGACAGGGGCAAATCTACAATGAGCAGTTCTTC.

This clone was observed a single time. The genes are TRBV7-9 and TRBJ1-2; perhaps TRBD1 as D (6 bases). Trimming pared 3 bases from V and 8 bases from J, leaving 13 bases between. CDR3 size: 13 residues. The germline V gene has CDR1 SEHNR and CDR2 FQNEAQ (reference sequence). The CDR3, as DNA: TGTGCCAGCAGCTTCGGACAGTCTAGAGGCTACACCTTC. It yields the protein CASSFGQSRGYTF.

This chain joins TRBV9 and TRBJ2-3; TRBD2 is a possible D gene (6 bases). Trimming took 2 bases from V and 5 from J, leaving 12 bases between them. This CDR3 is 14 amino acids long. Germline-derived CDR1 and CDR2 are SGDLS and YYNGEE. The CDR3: CASSVGVGGDTQYF. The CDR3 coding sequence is TGTGCCAGCAGCGTCGGGGTGGGGGGAGATACGCAGTATTTT.

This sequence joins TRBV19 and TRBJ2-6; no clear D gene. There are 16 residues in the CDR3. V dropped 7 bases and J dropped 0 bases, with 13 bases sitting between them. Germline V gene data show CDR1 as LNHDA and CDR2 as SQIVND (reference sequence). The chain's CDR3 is CASIGGFYSGANVLTF. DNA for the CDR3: TGTGCCAGTATCGGCGGCTTCTACTCTGGGGCCAACGTCCTGACTTTC.

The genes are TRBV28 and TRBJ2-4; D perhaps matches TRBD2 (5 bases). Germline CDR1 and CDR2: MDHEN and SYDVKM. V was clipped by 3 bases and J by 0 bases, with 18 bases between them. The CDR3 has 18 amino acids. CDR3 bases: TGTGCCAGCAGTTTGGGGTTTGGGGAGTTTTTAGCCAAAAACATTCAGTACTTC. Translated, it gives CASSLGFGEFLAKNIQYF.

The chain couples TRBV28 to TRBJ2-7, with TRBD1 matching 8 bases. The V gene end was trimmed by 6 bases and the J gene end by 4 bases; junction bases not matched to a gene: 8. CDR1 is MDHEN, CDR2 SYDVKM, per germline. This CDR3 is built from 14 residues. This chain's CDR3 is CASSTRTGRYEQYF. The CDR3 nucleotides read TGTGCCAGCAGCACTAGGACAGGGCGGTACGAGCAGTACTTC.

The CDR3 protein is CASSSVAGTVNEQFF. For the CDR3, the DNA is TGTGCCAGCAGCTCCGTAGCGGGAACAGTCAATGAGCAGTTCTTC. This sequence joins TRBV7-9 and TRBJ2-1, with 8 bases identical to TRBD2. Germline V gene sequence: CDR1 SEHNR, CDR2 FQNEAQ (reference sequence). The CDR3 has 15 residues. V dropped 4 bases and J dropped 6; count of bases not matched to a gene: 8.

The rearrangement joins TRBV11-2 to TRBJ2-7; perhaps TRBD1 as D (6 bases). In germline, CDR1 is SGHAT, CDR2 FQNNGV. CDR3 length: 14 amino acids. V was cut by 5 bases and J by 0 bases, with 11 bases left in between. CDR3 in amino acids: CASSPLTGSYEQYF. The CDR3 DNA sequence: TGTGCCAGCAGCCCCTTGACAGGCTCCTACGAGCAGTACTTC.

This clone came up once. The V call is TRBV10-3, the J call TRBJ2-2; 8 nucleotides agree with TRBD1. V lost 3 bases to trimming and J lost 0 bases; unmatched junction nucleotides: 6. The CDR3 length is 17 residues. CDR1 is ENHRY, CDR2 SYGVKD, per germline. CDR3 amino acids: CAISDPGTGPNTGELFF. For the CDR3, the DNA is TGTGCCATCAGTGACCCCGGGACAGGTCCGAACACCGGGGAGCTGTTTTTT.

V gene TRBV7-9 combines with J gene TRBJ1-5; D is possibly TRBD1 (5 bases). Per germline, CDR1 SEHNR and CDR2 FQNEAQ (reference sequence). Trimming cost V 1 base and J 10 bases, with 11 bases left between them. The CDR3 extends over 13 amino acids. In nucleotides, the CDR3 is TGTGCCAGCAGCTTAGAGGGGATTGAACCCCAGCATTTT. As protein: CASSLEGIEPQHF.

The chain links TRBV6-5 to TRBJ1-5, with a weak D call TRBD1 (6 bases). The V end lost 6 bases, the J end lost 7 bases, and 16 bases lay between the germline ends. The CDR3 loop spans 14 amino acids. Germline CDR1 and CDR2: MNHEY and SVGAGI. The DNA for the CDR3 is TGTGCCAGCAGCCTACAGGGTTCAGGCCAGCCCCAGCATTTT. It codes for CASSLQGSGQPQHF.

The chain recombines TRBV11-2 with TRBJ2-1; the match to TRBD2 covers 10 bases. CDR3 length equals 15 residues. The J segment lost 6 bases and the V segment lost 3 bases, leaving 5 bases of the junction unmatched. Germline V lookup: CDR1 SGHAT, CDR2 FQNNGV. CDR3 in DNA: TGTGCCAGCAGCTTGTCGGCTAGCGGGAGCAATGAGCAGTTCTTC. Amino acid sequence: CASSLSASGSNEQFF.

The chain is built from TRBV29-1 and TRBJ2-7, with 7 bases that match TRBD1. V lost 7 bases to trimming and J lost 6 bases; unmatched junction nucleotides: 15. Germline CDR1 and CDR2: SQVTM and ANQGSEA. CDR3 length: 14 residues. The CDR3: CSAEGPLTGSEQYF. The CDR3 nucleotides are TGCAGCGCCGAAGGGCCCCTGACAGGGAGCGAGCAGTACTTC.

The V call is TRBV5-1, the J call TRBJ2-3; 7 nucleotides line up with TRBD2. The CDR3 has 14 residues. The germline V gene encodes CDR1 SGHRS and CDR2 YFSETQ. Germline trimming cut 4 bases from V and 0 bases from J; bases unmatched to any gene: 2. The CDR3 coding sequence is TGCGCCAGCAGCAGCGGGACTAGCACAGATACGCAGTATTTT. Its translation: CASSSGTSTDTQYF.

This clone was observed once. CDR3 sequence: CAIRGDRGFSYEQYF. CDR3 DNA: TGTGCCATCAGGGGGGACAGGGGGTTCTCCTACGAGCAGTACTTC. V gene TRBV10-3 combines with J gene TRBJ2-7; 11 positions match TRBD1. This CDR3 is 15 amino acids long. Germline V gene sequence: CDR1 ENHRY, CDR2 SYGVKD. J gave up 0 bases and V 6 bases, and 4 bases lay outside the gene matches.

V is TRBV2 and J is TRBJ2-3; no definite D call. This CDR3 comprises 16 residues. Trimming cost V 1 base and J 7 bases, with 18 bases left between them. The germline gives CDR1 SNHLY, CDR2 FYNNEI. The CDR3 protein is CASSEDLTYLMHTQYF. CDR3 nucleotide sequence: TGTGCCAGCAGTGAAGATCTCACCTACTTAATGCATACGCAGTATTTT.

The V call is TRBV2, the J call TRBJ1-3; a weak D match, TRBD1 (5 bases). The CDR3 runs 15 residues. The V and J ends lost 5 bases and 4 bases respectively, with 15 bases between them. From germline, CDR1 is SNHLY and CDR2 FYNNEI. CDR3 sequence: CASSHGGSTGNTIYF. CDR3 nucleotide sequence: TGTGCCAGCAGTCACGGGGGAAGTACAGGAAACACCATATATTTT.

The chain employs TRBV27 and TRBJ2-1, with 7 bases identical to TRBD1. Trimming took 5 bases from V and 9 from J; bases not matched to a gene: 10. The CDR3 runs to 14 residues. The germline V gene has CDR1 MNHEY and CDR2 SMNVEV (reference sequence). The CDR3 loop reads CASSPQGTVSEQFF. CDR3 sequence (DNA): TGTGCCAGCAGTCCACAGGGGACGGTCAGTGAGCAGTTCTTC.

The CDR3 bases are TGTGCCAGCAGGCTCGGTGGCTCTACATTAGCAGAGACCCAGTACTTC. Translation: CASRLGGSTLAETQYF. The gene calls are TRBV6-6 and TRBJ2-5; D remains unclear. Trimming pared 6 bases from V and 4 bases from J, leaving 21 bases between. There are 16 residues in the CDR3. The germline CDR1 and CDR2 sequences are MNHNY and SVGAGI (reference sequence).

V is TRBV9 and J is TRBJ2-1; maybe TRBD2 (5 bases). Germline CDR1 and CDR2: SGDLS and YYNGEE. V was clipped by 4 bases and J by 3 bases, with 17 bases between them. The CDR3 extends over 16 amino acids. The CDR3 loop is CASSPQTGIYYNEQFF. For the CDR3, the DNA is TGTGCCAGCAGCCCCCAAACCGGGATCTACTACAATGAGCAGTTCTTC.

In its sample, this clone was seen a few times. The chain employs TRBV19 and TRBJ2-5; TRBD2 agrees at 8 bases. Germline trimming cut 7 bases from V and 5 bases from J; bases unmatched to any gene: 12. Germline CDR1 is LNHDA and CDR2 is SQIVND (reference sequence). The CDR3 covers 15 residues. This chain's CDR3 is CASNPAGVTGETQYF. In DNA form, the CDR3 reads TGTGCCAGTAACCCAGCGGGAGTAACAGGGGAGACCCAGTACTTC.

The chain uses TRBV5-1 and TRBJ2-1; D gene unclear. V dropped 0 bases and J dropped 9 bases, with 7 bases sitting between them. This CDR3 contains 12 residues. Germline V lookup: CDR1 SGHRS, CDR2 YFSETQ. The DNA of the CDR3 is TGCGCCAGCAGCTTGGGTGTCCGTGAGCAGTTCTTC. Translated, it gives CASSLGVREQFF.